Each of the 10 T cell receptor beta chains below was sequenced from the same sample in a study of blood T cell repertoires in COVID-19. TCRdb's table, derived via immunoSEQ multiplex PCR, lists solely in-frame clones and lacks some. This table holds roughly 420,000 clones, around 87% found once. The sequenced sample was PBMCs or T cells enriched from blood (not recorded which). The receptor set was obtained from a woman in her twenties or thirties with acute COVID-19.

This sequence joins TRBV19 and TRBJ2-2; 9 bases are a match to TRBD2. This CDR3 region has 17 residues. Germline CDR1 reads LNHDA; CDR2 reads SQIVND (reference sequence). The J segment lost 3 bases and the V segment lost 1 base, leaving 6 bases of the junction unmatched. CDR3: CASSIGWVAGDTGELFF. DNA of the CDR3: TGTGCCAGTAGTATAGGTTGGGTAGCGGGGGACACCGGGGAGCTGTTTTTT.

This chain uses TRBV19 with TRBJ1-1, with 8 bases identical to TRBD1. The CDR3 spans 14 residues. With V trimmed by 4 bases and J by 6 bases, 7 bases remained unmatched. Germline V gene lookup returns CDR1 LNHDA and CDR2 SQIVND (reference sequence). In DNA, the CDR3 is TGTGCCAGTAGTAGCAGGGGGCTAATACCTGAAGCTTTCTTT. The encoded protein is CASSSRGLIPEAFF.

The rearrangement uses TRBV2 and TRBJ1-1; D unresolved. The CDR3 is 14 residues long. Germline lookup yields CDR1 SNHLY and CDR2 FYNNEI. V lost 4 bases and J 0 bases, leaving 9 bases between the germline ends. CDR3 protein: CASSGGEMNTEAFF. CDR3 bases: TGTGCCAGCAGTGGCGGTGAGATGAACACTGAAGCTTTCTTT.

This clone showed up just a few times. The rearrangement uses TRBV28 and TRBJ1-6, with 8 bases lining up with TRBD1. Germline V gene sequence: CDR1 MDHEN, CDR2 SYDVKM. The CDR3 consists of 15 residues. The V segment lost 5 bases and the J segment 9 bases; nucleotides outside the gene matches: 9. CDR3 residues: CASSTQTGVSSPLHF. The CDR3 bases are TGTGCCAGCAGTACACAGACAGGGGTGAGTTCACCCCTCCACTTT.

The sample holds one count of this clone. The chain uses TRBV11-3 and TRBJ2-7, with D possibly matching TRBD2 (6 bases). CDR1 and CDR2 (germline): SGHNT, YENEEA. CDR3 length: 13 amino acids. Between the trimmed V and J ends, which lost 5 bases and 3 bases, there was a span of 11 bases. In nucleotides, the CDR3 is TGTGCCAGCAGCGATTGGGGAGGCTACGAGCAGTACTTC. The encoded protein is CASSDWGGYEQYF.

J is TRBJ2-7 and V is TRBV5-1, with TRBD2 as a possible D gene (5 bases). Germline V gene sequence: CDR1 SGHRS, CDR2 YFSETQ. The length of the CDR3 is 16 residues. V gave up 0 bases and J gave up 1 base, with 14 bases separating them. CDR3 bases: TGCGCCAGCAGCTTGGCCGACCGGGGATTATCCTACGAGCAGTACTTC. Its translation: CASSLADRGLSYEQYF.

The CDR3 here is CASSQEEGSSLMGKLFF. The CDR3 DNA sequence: TGCGCCAGCAGCCAGGAGGAAGGGAGTTCGCTCATGGGAAAACTGTTTTTT. The chain has TRBV4-3 and TRBJ1-4; D not certain. There are 17 residues in the CDR3. Trimming cost V 3 bases and J 10 bases, with 24 bases left between them. Germline CDR1 and CDR2: LGHNA and YSLEER.

V and J are TRBV6-5 and TRBJ1-6; D might be TRBD1 (6 bases). The CDR3 runs 15 residues. The V and J ends lost 6 bases and 6 bases respectively, with 15 bases between them. CDR1 MNHEY and CDR2 SVGAGI come from the germline V gene. CDR3 sequence: CASRRNREGNSPLHF. The DNA of the CDR3 is TGTGCCAGCAGGAGGAACAGGGAGGGTAATTCACCCCTCCACTTT.

The genes are TRBV19 and TRBJ1-2; D not certain. CDR1 is LNHDA and CDR2 is SQIVND in the germline V gene (reference sequence). Trimming stripped 6 bases from V and 8 bases from J, with 16 bases between. The CDR3 runs 13 residues. The CDR3 nucleotides read TGTGCCAGTAGCACCACACTGGGAGGGGGCTACACCTTC. Amino acids: CASSTTLGGGYTF.

The chain has TRBV6-1 and TRBJ1-1; D perhaps matches TRBD1 (6 bases). Germline lookup yields CDR1 MNHNS and CDR2 SASEGT. The V end lost 8 bases, the J end lost 2 bases, and 15 bases lay between the germline ends. CDR3 size: 14 residues. DNA for the CDR3: TGTGCCAGCGGAAGGGGACAACGAAACACTGAAGCTTTCTTT. It is translated as CASGRGQRNTEAFF.